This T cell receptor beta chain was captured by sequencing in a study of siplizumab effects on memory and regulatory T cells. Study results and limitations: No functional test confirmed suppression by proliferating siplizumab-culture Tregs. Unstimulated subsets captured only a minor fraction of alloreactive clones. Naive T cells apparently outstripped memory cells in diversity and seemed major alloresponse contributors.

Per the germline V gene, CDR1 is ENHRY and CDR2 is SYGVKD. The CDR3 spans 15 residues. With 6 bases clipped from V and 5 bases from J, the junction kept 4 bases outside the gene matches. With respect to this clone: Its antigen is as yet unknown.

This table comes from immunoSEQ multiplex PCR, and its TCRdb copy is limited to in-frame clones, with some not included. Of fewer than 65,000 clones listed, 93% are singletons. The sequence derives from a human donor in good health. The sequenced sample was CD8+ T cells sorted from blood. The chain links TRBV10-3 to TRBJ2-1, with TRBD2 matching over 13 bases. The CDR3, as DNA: TGTGCCATCAGAATACTAGCGGGAGGGGACAATGAGCAGTTCTTC. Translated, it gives CAIRILAGGDNEQFF.